Sequencing of this T cell receptor beta chain was carried out in a study of OX40 agonist ivuxolimab in advanced cancers. Study results and limitations: Both CD4+ and CD8+ T cell populations in blood had undergone clonal expansion by week 6 at 0.1 to 3.0 mg/kg.

Assay used: immunoSEQ multiplex PCR; TCRdb lists only in-frame clones, some missing. The table records some 44,000 clones, 75% to 90% of them present only once. Points on this clone: Its antigen is not known.

V was clipped by 1 base and J by 2 bases; unmatched bases: 2. This CDR3 spans 14 amino acids. The germline CDR1 and CDR2 sequences are GTSNPN and SVGIG (reference sequence). The sample consisted of CD4+ or CD8+ T cells sorted from blood, taken in a trial of the OX40 agonist ivuxolimab. The sequence was obtained from an adult with an advanced solid tumor such as melanoma, head and neck, liver or kidney cancer. The chain employs TRBV30 and TRBJ2-1; 7 positions match TRBD2. The CDR3 sequence: CAWSELAAYNEQFF. The CDR3 DNA reads TGTGCCTGGAGTGAGCTAGCGGCCTACAATGAGCAGTTCTTC. Together with reference TRBV30 and TRBJ2-1, the CDR3 gives the full variable domain: SQTIHQWPATLVQPVGSPLSLECTVEGTSNPNLYWYRQAAGRGLQLLFYSVGIGQISSEVPQNLSASRPQDRQFILSSKKLLLSDSGFYLCAWSELAAYNEQFFGPGTRLTVL.